This T cell receptor (beta chain) was identified in a study of T-cell reconstitution after alpha-beta-depleted transplantation in children. Study outcomes and limitations: By one year post-transplant, T-cell counts and diversity largely arose from T cells that were newly produced. By about two months after transplant, alpha-beta T cells reportedly arose from several hundred graft clones that had expanded. The high TCRbeta diversity at day 60 in some patients came from surviving recipient T cells and thymic progenitors.

Unique molecular identifiers tagged the TCRbeta library. TCRdb used MiXCR to reprocess the PCR reads, holding one entry per CDR3 protein. The sample yields about 78,000 distinct CDR3 sequences, around 14% seen once. V lost 2 bases, J lost 5 bases, and 10 bases lay in between. The CDR3 consists of 13 residues. This clonotype was counted at least ten times. The target antigen is unknown. This TCR was sampled from a male patient between 2 and 9 years old who had a stem cell transplant for acute lymphoblastic leukemia, so the T cells may come from the graft donor. Sequences were derived from PBMCs, mostly from graft donor cells, sampled 180 days after TCRalphabeta/CD19-depleted stem cell transplant. The chain couples TRBV12-3 or TRBV12-4 to TRBJ2-7; a weak D match, TRBD1 (5 bases). CDR3 DNA sequence: TGTGCCAGCAGTTTACAACTGGGGCACGAGCAGTACTTC. Amino acids: CASSLQLGHEQYF.